This T cell receptor beta chain stems from a study of blood T cell repertoires in COVID-19. The CDR3 covers 17 residues. Germline values: CDR1 MDHEN, CDR2 SYDVKM. The V gene lost 5 bases and the J gene lost 6 bases, with 25 bases spanning the gap. This table comes from immunoSEQ multiplex PCR, and its TCRdb copy is limited to in-frame clones, with some not included. This sample carries approximately 31,000 clones, nearly 90% of them seen once, and the ten largest clones take under 2%. Material: peripheral blood. This receptor was taken from a man in his fifties or sixties with active COVID-19. This chain links TRBV28 with TRBJ1-1, with D hard to call. CDR3 residues: CASSPRVRGWGVAEAFF. CDR3 nucleotides: TGTGCCAGCAGTCCGAGAGTTAGAGGCTGGGGAGTCGCTGAAGCTTTCTTT.